This T cell receptor (beta chain) emerged from a study of CD8 T cells in Susac syndrome. Overall study results and limits: As the study acknowledged, the number of individuals who were part of its TCR sequencing and HLA analysis was relatively small.

From blood CD8+ and CD4+ T cells, TCR beta sequences were generated. TEMRA cells were FACS-enriched and CD8+ and CD4+ T cells negatively isolated. Reverse transcription of about 0.45 to 1 ug RNA was performed with random hexamers. It was immunoSEQ multiplex PCR that amplified TCR beta CDR3 across 54 Vbeta and 13 Jbeta. TCRdb called the immunoSEQ multiplex PCR reads again in MiXCR, with one record for every CDR3 protein. Of roughly 110,000 distinct CDR3 sequences detected, 92% appear once; the ten largest clones hold 0.11% to 0.15%. This clonotype was detected only once. Its target is unknown. V lost 1 base, J lost 1 base, and 11 bases lay in between. This CDR3 region has 15 residues. Germline lookup yields CDR1 LGHDT and CDR2 YNNKEL (reference sequence).

This clonotype was sampled from a human donor in good health. The material sequenced was CD4+ T cells from PBMCs. The V and J genes are TRBV3-1 and TRBJ2-7, with D tentatively TRBD1 or TRBD2 (5 bases each). The DNA of the CDR3 is TGTGCCAGCAGCCAAGCCGGGGCCCTATCCTACGAGCAGTACTTC. Translation gives CASSQAGALSYEQYF.